This is a list of T cell receptor beta chains from one sample in a study of CD8+CD57+ T cells in acquired aplastic anemia. Each CDR3 protein is one row after TCRdb ran MiXCR on the reads. The table shows 150,000 to 200,000 distinct CDR3 sequences, with 48% occurring only once. Sequencing was carried out using sorted CD4+, CD8+, or CD8+CD57+ T cells (not recorded which) from PBMCs. Every receptor here comes from a human donor with aplastic anemia. Both conserved end residues are part of each CDR3. The order of the fields is clone size, D gene, J gene, V gene, CDR3 protein, CDR3 DNA. D genes are given only for firm matches. The size field is filled for only some rows; it gives once, few, many or a size class.

>NA|TRBD1|TRBJ1-5|TRBV29-1
CSVEVTGGLTQHF
TGCAGCGTTGAAGTAACAGGGGGTCTGACCCAGCATTTT
>many|NA|TRBJ1-2|TRBV27
CASSPSYLYGYTF
TGTGCCAGCAGTCCATCCTATCTCTATGGCTACACCTTC
>NA|NA|TRBJ1-1|TRBV29-1
CSVDRGTNTEAFF
TGCAGCGTTGATCGGGGGACGAACACTGAAGCTTTCTTT
>NA|NA|TRBJ2-2|TRBV7-9
CASILLGGGELFF
TGTGCCAGCATTTTGCTTGGAGGCGGGGAGCTGTTTTTT
>few|NA|TRBJ2-5|TRBV7-2
CASSLGEASGETQYF
TGTGCCAGCAGCTTAGGAGAAGCGTCCGGGGAGACCCAGTACTTC
>few|NA|TRBJ2-5|TRBV6-1
CASSRPFRSPGLQEETQYF
TGTGCCAGCAGTCGGCCTTTTCGATCCCCAGGGCTGCAAGAGGAGACCCAGTACTTC
>many|NA|TRBJ2-1|TRBV11-2
CASSDLNEQFF
TGTGCCAGCAGCGACCTCAATGAGCAGTTCTTC
>few|NA|TRBJ2-5|TRBV10-2
CASSSGGETQYF
TGCGCCAGCAGTTCAGGGGGGGAGACCCAGTACTTC
>NA|NA|TRBJ1-1|TRBV24-1
CATSDPGVGAFF
TGTGCCACCAGTGATCCAGGGGTCGGGGCTTTCTTT
>NA|NA|TRBJ2-1|TRBV7-3
CASSLEGRLSYNEQFF
TGTGCCAGCAGCTTAGAGGGGAGGCTCTCCTACAATGAGCAGTTCTTC
>NA|TRBD1|TRBJ2-5|TRBV15
CATSRITGTGRETQYF
TGTGCCACCAGCAGGATTACCGGGACAGGGAGGGAGACCCAGTACTTC
>few|NA|TRBJ1-1|TRBV29-1
CSVSGQPNTEAFF
TGCAGCGTTAGCGGACAGCCGAACACTGAAGCTTTCTTT
>NA|NA|TRBJ1-1|TRBV24-1
CATSVIGRMAEAFF
TGTGCCACCAGTGTAATCGGGAGGATGGCTGAAGCTTTCTTT
>NA|TRBD1|TRBJ2-5|TRBV20-1
CSAQSRQGQETQYF
TGCAGTGCTCAATCCAGACAGGGCCAAGAGACCCAGTACTTC
>NA|NA|TRBJ1-5|TRBV7-6
CASSPGSSSRDQHF
TGTGCCAGCAGTCCAGGGTCGTCGAGCAGGGACCAGCATTTT
>many|NA|TRBJ2-3|TRBV25-1
CASSDAGFRQYF
TGTGCCAGCAGTGACGCGGGGTTTAGGCAGTATTTT
>NA|NA|TRBJ1-1|TRBV20-1
CSATSPNTEAFF
TGCAGTGCCACTAGCCCGAACACTGAAGCTTTCTTT
>NA|NA|TRBJ1-5|TRBV10-3
CAISEETARQPQHF
TGTGCCATCAGTGAAGAAACAGCCCGCCAGCCCCAGCATTTT
>NA|NA|TRBJ2-3|TRBV7-3
CASRSQGRADTQYF
TGTGCCAGCAGGTCACAGGGGAGGGCAGATACGCAGTATTTT
>many|TRBD1|TRBJ1-4|TRBV2
CASSSTGDNEKLFF
TGTGCCAGCAGTTCAACAGGGGACAATGAAAAACTGTTTTTT
>many|TRBD2|TRBJ2-7|TRBV6-1
CASSEMRLAGSYEQYF
TGTGCCAGCAGTGAAATGCGGCTAGCGGGATCTTACGAGCAGTACTTC
>many|NA|TRBJ2-5|TRBV5-6
CASSLSDAPAYQETQYF
TGTGCCAGCAGCTTGTCTGACGCTCCCGCTTACCAAGAGACCCAGTACTTC
>many|NA|TRBJ1-1|TRBV7-3
CASSMVDTEAFF
TGTGCCAGCAGCATGGTGGACACTGAAGCTTTCTTT
>few|TRBD2|TRBJ2-3|TRBV12-5
CASGLVPRSGRAGDTQYF
TGTGCTAGTGGTTTGGTCCCGAGAAGCGGGAGGGCCGGAGATACGCAGTATTTT
>NA|NA|TRBJ1-1|TRBV19
CASAWGTITPMNTEAFF
TGTGCCAGTGCTTGGGGGACCATTACGCCGATGAACACTGAAGCTTTCTTT
>NA|NA|TRBJ2-5|TRBV7-2
CASSLGPKETQYF
TGTGCCAGCAGCTTGGGACCTAAAGAGACCCAGTACTTC
>NA|TRBD2|TRBJ2-2|TRBV5-1
CASSVRLAGGPGTGELFF
TGCGCCAGCAGCGTTCGACTAGCGGGGGGCCCAGGCACCGGGGAGCTGTTTTTT
>many|NA|TRBJ2-7|TRBV12-3/TRBV12-4
CANGLGGPGGEQYF
TGTGCCAACGGACTTGGGGGGCCCGGGGGGGAGCAGTACTTC
>NA|NA|TRBJ2-7|TRBV10-3
CAISVQGGYEQYF
TGTGCCATCAGTGTCCAGGGGGGATACGAGCAGTACTTC
>NA|NA|TRBJ2-7|TRBV12-3/TRBV12-4
CASSRDGYEQYF
TGTGCCAGCAGTAGGGACGGCTACGAGCAGTACTTC
>NA|NA|TRBJ2-5|TRBV7-4
CASSVVGLAKETQYF
TGTGCCAGCAGCGTAGTGGGTCTAGCTAAAGAGACCCAGTACTTC
>many|TRBD1|TRBJ1-1|TRBV9
CASSEGDRRGEAFF
TGTGCCAGCAGCGAGGGGGACAGGAGAGGTGAAGCTTTCTTT